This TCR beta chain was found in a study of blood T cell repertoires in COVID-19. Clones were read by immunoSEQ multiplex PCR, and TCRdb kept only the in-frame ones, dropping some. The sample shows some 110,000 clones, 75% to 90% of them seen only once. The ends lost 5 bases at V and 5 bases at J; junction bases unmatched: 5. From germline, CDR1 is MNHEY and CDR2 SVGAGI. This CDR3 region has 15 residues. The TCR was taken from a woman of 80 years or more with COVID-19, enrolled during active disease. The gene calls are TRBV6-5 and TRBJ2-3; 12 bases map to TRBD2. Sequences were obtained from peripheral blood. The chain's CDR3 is CASSRLAGAGDTQYF. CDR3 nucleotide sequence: TGTGCCAGCAGTCGACTAGCGGGGGCGGGAGATACGCAGTATTTT.